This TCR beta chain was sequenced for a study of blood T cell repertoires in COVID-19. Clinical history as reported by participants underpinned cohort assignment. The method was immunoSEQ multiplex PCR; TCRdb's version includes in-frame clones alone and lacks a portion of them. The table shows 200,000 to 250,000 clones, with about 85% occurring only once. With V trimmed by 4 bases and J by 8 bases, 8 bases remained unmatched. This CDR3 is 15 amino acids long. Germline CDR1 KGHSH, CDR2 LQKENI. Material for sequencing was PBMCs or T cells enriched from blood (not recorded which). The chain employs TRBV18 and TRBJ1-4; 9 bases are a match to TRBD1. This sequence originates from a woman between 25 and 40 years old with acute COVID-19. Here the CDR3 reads CASSRETGGDEKLFF. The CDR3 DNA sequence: TGTGCCAGCTCACGAGAAACAGGGGGCGACGAAAAACTGTTTTTT. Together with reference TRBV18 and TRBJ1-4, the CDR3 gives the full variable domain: NAGVMQNPRHLVRRRGQEARLRCSPMKGHSHVYWYRQLPEEGLKFMVYLQKENIIDESGMPKERFSAEFPKEGPSILRIQQVVRGDSAAYFCASSRETGGDEKLFFGSGTQLSVL.